This T cell receptor (beta chain) was identified in a study of blood T cell repertoires in COVID-19. The wider study: The United States, Italy and Spain supplied acute and convalescent COVID-19 samples.

The CDR3 runs 16 residues. V lost 6 bases to trimming and J lost 7 bases, with 25 bases between them. Germline CDR1 is SNHLY and CDR2 is FYNNEI. In the authors' methods: The assay estimated nucleated cells by amplifying reference gene primers. Libraries were prepared by immunoSEQ multiplex PCR; TCRdb keeps only in-frame clonotypes and omits some of them. V and J calls and clone size are copied from that table; D and trimming were computed from the DNA. The table includes about 60,000 clones, around 88% detected once. The sample taken for sequencing was peripheral blood. This chain connects TRBV2 to TRBJ2-7; D perhaps matches TRBD2 (6 bases). The sequence came from a man aged 60-69 years with acute or convalescent COVID-19. CDR3 in DNA: TGTGCCAGCAGCCCACTCCAGGGCTTTGGGAGGAGGGAGCAGTACTTC. Protein product: CASSPLQGFGRREQYF.